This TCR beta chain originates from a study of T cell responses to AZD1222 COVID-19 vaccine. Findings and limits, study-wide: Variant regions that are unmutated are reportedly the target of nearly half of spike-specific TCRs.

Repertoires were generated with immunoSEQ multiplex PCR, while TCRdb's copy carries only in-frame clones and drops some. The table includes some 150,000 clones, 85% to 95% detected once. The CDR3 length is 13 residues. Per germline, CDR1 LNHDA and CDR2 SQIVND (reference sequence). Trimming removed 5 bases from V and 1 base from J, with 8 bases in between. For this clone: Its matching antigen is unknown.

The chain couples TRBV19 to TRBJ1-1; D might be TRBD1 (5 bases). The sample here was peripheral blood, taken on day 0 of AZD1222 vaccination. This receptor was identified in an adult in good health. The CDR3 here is CASSHQGNTEAFF. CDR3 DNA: TGTGCCAGTAGTCATCAGGGGAACACTGAAGCTTTCTTT.